One and the same sample provided the 27 T cell receptor beta chains below, sequenced in a study of blood T cell repertoires in COVID-19 (dated by TCRdb to about 2020). The protocol used for the library was the immunoSEQ multiplex PCR assay. Imported from immuneACCESS, the table was reduced by TCRdb to in-frame sequences with V and J called. These copies leave out some clones; in studies compared against another copy, an unresolved V gene accounts for under half, and the cause of the remainder is not known. This sample is represented by about 190,000 clones; just under 90% of them were singletons. Approximately 12% of the sample goes to the ten largest clones. Material: peripheral blood. The receptor source for this set is a woman between 65 and 79 years old with COVID-19, enrolled during active disease.

The rearrangement links TRBV11-2 to TRBJ2-2, with 7 bases lining up with TRBD1. The germline CDR1 and CDR2 sequences are SGHAT and FQNNGV. The CDR3 contains 16 residues. V lost 2 bases and J lost 2; bases outside the gene matches: 5. Here the CDR3 DNA reads TGTGCCAGCAGCTTAACTACAGGGGCAAACACCGGGGAGCTGTTTTTT. Translating it yields CASSLTTGANTGELFF.

The chain employs TRBV3-1 (or the pseudogene TRBV3-2) and TRBJ1-2; 7 positions match TRBD1. J lost 4 bases, V lost 2 bases, and 7 bases had no gene match. Germline lookup yields CDR1 LGHDT and CDR2 YNNKEL (reference sequence). CDR3 length equals 15 residues. The CDR3 DNA follows: TGTGCCAGCAGCCAATACAGGGGATCGGGCTATGGCTACACCTTC. Translating gives CASSQYRGSGYGYTF.

The chain combines TRBV2 with TRBJ2-1, with D perhaps matching TRBD2 (6 bases). Trimming removed 7 bases from V and 8 bases from J, with 21 bases in between. In germline, CDR1 is SNHLY, CDR2 FYNNEI. The CDR3 length is 15 residues. The CDR3 loop reads CASINPGLKEDEQFF. In DNA form, the CDR3 reads TGTGCCAGCATCAACCCGGGACTTAAAGAGGATGAGCAGTTCTTC.

The V call is TRBV2, the J call TRBJ1-5; weak D call: TRBD1 (6 bases). This CDR3 is built from 16 residues. CDR1 is SNHLY, CDR2 FYNNEI, per germline. V lost 4 bases to trimming and J lost 7 bases, with 20 bases between them. The CDR3 protein is CASSAGTNLVGQPQHF. The DNA for the CDR3 is TGTGCCAGCAGTGCCGGGACAAACCTGGTGGGGCAGCCCCAGCATTTT.

This clone was seen more than once but under ten times. The chain is built from TRBV7-8 and TRBJ1-2, with D possibly TRBD1 on 5 matching bases. In germline, CDR1 is SGHVS, CDR2 FQNEAQ. Trimming shortened V by 5 bases and J by 4 bases, and 17 bases separated the two germline ends. CDR3 length equals 15 residues. CDR3 loop: CASSPQVGGFYGYTF. CDR3 coding DNA: TGTGCCAGCAGCCCGCAGGTTGGGGGGTTCTATGGCTACACCTTC.

This rearrangement joins TRBV6-6 to TRBJ1-5, with TRBD1 as a possible D gene (5 bases). Germline V gives CDR1 MNHNY, CDR2 SVGAGI (reference sequence). The CDR3 has 16 residues. V lost 2 bases to trimming and J lost 2 bases, with 13 bases between them. CDR3 DNA sequence: TGTGCCAGCAGTTACACCGCCAGGGTGGGCAATCAGCCCCAGCATTTT. This translates into CASSYTARVGNQPQHF.

The chain recombines TRBV4-2 with TRBJ1-1; tentatively, D is TRBD1 (6 bases). This CDR3 is 13 amino acids long. The germline CDR1 and CDR2 sequences are LGHNA and YNFKEQ. Trimming removed 4 bases at V and 6 bases at J, with 12 bases between. CDR3 coding DNA: TGTGCCAGCAGCCCGAGGGGGATCTCTGAAGCTTTCTTT. Translated: CASSPRGISEAFF.

The V call is TRBV3-1 (or the pseudogene TRBV3-2), the J call TRBJ2-2, with D possibly TRBD2 on 5 matching bases. CDR3 size: 16 residues. Germline CDR1 LGHDT, CDR2 YNNKEL (reference sequence). Trimming pared 1 base from V and 2 bases from J, leaving 11 bases between. The CDR3: CASSQGRRLNTGELFF. The DNA of the CDR3 is TGTGCCAGCAGCCAAGGCAGGAGGTTAAACACCGGGGAGCTGTTTTTT.

The V gene is TRBV12-3 or TRBV12-4, the J gene TRBJ2-5; D is ambiguous. CDR3 length: 12 amino acids. V was cut by 1 base and J by 4 bases, with 4 bases left in between. The CDR3 DNA follows: TGTGCCAGCAGTTTAGTCCGAGAGACCCAGTACTTC. Its translation: CASSLVRETQYF.

To note about this clone: A junction end diverges from the germline sequence, so it may reflect a read error. This specimen includes other DNA sequences encoding the same CDR3. The chain combines TRBV6-2 or TRBV6-3 with TRBJ2-7; D call uncertain. The germline V gene encodes CDR1 MNHEY and CDR2 SVGEGT. This CDR3 is 11 amino acids long. The CDR3 DNA sequence: TGTGCCAGCAGTCACTCCTACGAGCAGTACTTC. This encodes CASSHSYEQYF.

This chain links TRBV5-1 with TRBJ2-7; D is uncertain. CDR1 and CDR2 from the germline V gene are SGHRS and YFSETQ. CDR3 length: 15 amino acids. Trimming left V 4 bases short and J 4 bases short, with 18 bases between. CDR3 residues: CASSLRRHQLYEQYF. Here the CDR3 DNA reads TGCGCCAGCAGCCTTAGACGACACCAATTGTACGAGCAGTACTTC.

J is TRBJ2-1 and V is TRBV18; 11 bases are a match to TRBD1. CDR3 length equals 14 residues. V lost 6 bases and J lost 9; bases outside the gene matches: 7. Germline V gene sequence: CDR1 KGHSH, CDR2 LQKENI. CDR3 amino acids: CASSPGQGGSEQFF. CDR3 coding DNA: TGTGCCAGCTCTCCGGGACAGGGGGGGAGTGAGCAGTTCTTC.

This chain uses TRBV30 with TRBJ1-1, with a possible D match to TRBD1 (5 bases). Per the germline V gene, CDR1 is GTSNPN and CDR2 is SVGIG (reference sequence). The CDR3 is 21 residues long. The ends were cut back, 1 base at V and 4 bases at J, with 34 bases in the middle. The CDR3 DNA is TGTGCCTGGAGTGACTACTTCGCGGCGGACTGGACATCACGGGAGGGCACTGAAGCTTTCTTT. Translation gives CAWSDYFAADWTSREGTEAFF. Full variable domain (remainder filled in from reference TRBV30 and TRBJ1-1): SQTIHQWPATLVQPVGSPLSLECTVEGTSNPNLYWYRQAAGRGLQLLFYSVGIGQISSEVPQNLSASRPQDRQFILSSKKLLLSDSGFYLCAWSDYFAADWTSREGTEAFFGQGTRLTVV.

Comments on this clone: The sample holds other DNA sequences that translate to the same CDR3. This rearrangement joins TRBV30 to TRBJ2-7, with TRBD1 identical over 9 bases. Germline V gene lookup returns CDR1 GTSNPN and CDR2 SVGIG (reference sequence). This CDR3 region has 14 residues. Trimming took 2 bases from V and 2 from J; bases not matched to a gene: 4. The CDR3 nucleotides read TGTGCCTGGAGTACCGGGACAGGGACCTACGAGCAGTACTTC. This translates into CAWSTGTGTYEQYF.

The chain combines TRBV6-1 with TRBJ2-7, with TRBD1 matching over 12 bases. With V trimmed by 2 bases and J by 6 bases, 14 bases remained unmatched. The germline gives CDR1 MNHNS, CDR2 SASEGT. The CDR3 length is 18 residues. Here the CDR3 reads CASSESFWGTGGAGEQYF. Here the CDR3 DNA reads TGTGCCAGCAGTGAAAGCTTTTGGGGGACAGGGGGCGCGGGCGAGCAGTACTTC.

This clone was observed a few times. This sequence joins TRBV18 and TRBJ2-1; 8 bases are a match to TRBD2. The V gene end was trimmed by 0 bases and the J gene end by 0 bases; junction bases not matched to a gene: 7. The CDR3 spans 18 residues. Germline values: CDR1 KGHSH, CDR2 LQKENI. For the CDR3, the DNA is TGTGCCAGCTCACCACCGGCGGGGAGCGGGAGCTCCTACAATGAGCAGTTCTTC. It encodes CASSPPAGSGSSYNEQFF.

The CDR3 is CAWTAGLAGFSSTDTQYF. The CDR3 DNA reads as TGTGCCTGGACGGCGGGCCTAGCGGGGTTCTCTAGCACAGATACGCAGTATTTT. V is TRBV30 and J is TRBJ2-3, with 9 bases aligning to TRBD2. The J segment lost 0 bases and the V segment lost 4 bases, leaving 14 bases of the junction unmatched. CDR1 and CDR2 from the germline V gene are GTSNPN and SVGIG (reference sequence). The CDR3 is 18 residues long.

This clone came up once. This chain connects TRBV27 to TRBJ2-6; D is perhaps TRBD1 (5 bases). Trimming stripped 4 bases from V and 1 base from J, with 8 bases between. CDR3 size: 15 residues. Germline CDR1 is MNHEY and CDR2 is SMNVEV (reference sequence). The CDR3 DNA sequence: TGTGCCAGCAGTTCCCAGGGTTCTGGGGCCAACGTCCTGACTTTC. This codes for CASSSQGSGANVLTF.

This clone has just a few counts. V and J are TRBV7-9 and TRBJ1-3; 7 bases line up with TRBD1. This CDR3 is built from 15 residues. V shed 1 base, J shed 4 bases, and the junction held 4 bases outside the gene matches. Germline V gene sequence: CDR1 SEHNR, CDR2 FQNEAQ (reference sequence). CDR3 protein: CASSLDLDRGNTIYF. The CDR3 nucleotides read TGTGCCAGCAGCTTAGATCTGGACAGGGGAAACACCATATATTTT.

The rearrangement links TRBV7-8 to TRBJ1-5, with 7 bases aligning to TRBD1. V shed 2 bases, J shed 2 bases, and the junction held 9 bases outside the gene matches. The germline V gene encodes CDR1 SGHVS and CDR2 FQNEAQ. CDR3 size: 17 residues. The CDR3 protein is CASSLLSIGQGNQPQHF. The CDR3 DNA reads as TGTGCCAGCAGCTTACTCTCAATCGGACAGGGCAATCAGCCCCAGCATTTT.

The J gene is TRBJ2-1, the V gene TRBV29-1, with D possibly TRBD2 on 5 matching bases. Between the trimmed V and J ends, which lost 5 bases and 13 bases, there was a span of 15 bases. CDR1 and CDR2 from the germline V gene are SQVTM and ANQGSEA. The CDR3 extends over 11 amino acids. CDR3 DNA sequence: TGCAGCGTTAGGGAGCCCGAAAGCCAGTTCTTC. It specifies CSVREPESQFF.

The chain couples TRBV12-5 to TRBJ2-3, with 9 bases fitting TRBD2. Trimming cost V 4 bases and J 6 bases; bases outside gene matches: 14. The CDR3 is made up of 17 amino acids. CDR1 and CDR2 from the germline V gene are LGHNT and FRNRAP. The CDR3 DNA follows: TGTGCTAGTGGTTCAGGGGCTAGCGGGGCCCTTGGGGATACGCAGTATTTT. Its protein is CASGSGASGALGDTQYF.

The J gene is TRBJ2-3, the V gene TRBV7-2; 9 nucleotides align to TRBD1. From germline, CDR1 is SGHTA and CDR2 FQGNSA. V dropped 10 bases and J dropped 4; count of bases not matched to a gene: 6. The CDR3 is 13 amino acids. CDR3 sequence reads: CATLTGGPDTQYF. In DNA, the CDR3 is TGTGCCACGCTGACAGGGGGGCCAGATACGCAGTATTTT.

This sequence joins TRBV28 and TRBJ2-7, with 11 bases identical to TRBD2. Trimming removed 4 bases from V and 6 bases from J; junction bases left unmatched: 8. The CDR3 length is 15 residues. CDR1 is MDHEN, CDR2 SYDVKM, per germline. The CDR3 DNA is TGTGCCAGCAGTTCCATCGGGACTAGCGGTTTCGAGCAGTACTTC. It yields the protein CASSSIGTSGFEQYF.

Only a few counts were recorded for this clone. The chain uses TRBV29-1 and TRBJ1-1; 8 nucleotides line up with TRBD1. With 4 bases clipped from V and 4 bases from J, the junction kept 11 bases outside the gene matches. The CDR3 length is 15 residues. Looked up from germline, CDR1 is SQVTM and CDR2 is ANQGSEA. CDR3 residues: CSVAAPGGASTEAFF. The DNA for the CDR3 is TGCAGCGTTGCGGCCCCAGGGGGCGCGAGCACTGAAGCTTTCTTT. Complete variable domain (other parts from reference TRBV29-1 and TRBJ1-1): SAVISQKPSRDICQRGTSLTIQCQVDSQVTMMFWYRQQPGQSLTLIATANQGSEATYESGFVIDKFPISRPNLTFSTLTVSNMSPEDSSIYLCSVAAPGGASTEAFFGQGTRLTVV.

This chain connects TRBV3-1 (or the pseudogene TRBV3-2) to TRBJ2-3; 9 bases are shared with TRBD2. Per the germline V gene, CDR1 is LGHDT and CDR2 is YNNKEL (reference sequence). The CDR3 contains 18 residues. Trimming cost V 1 base and J 0 bases; bases outside gene matches: 8. This CDR3 reads CASSQVMREGRSTDTQYF. In DNA form, the CDR3 reads TGTGCCAGCAGCCAAGTCATGCGGGAGGGCCGGAGCACAGATACGCAGTATTTT.

V usage is TRBV21-1 and J usage is TRBJ1-2; the D segment call TRBD1 is taken from the table without a DNA check. TRBV21-1 is flagged as a pseudogene. The CDR3 contains 17 residues. The CDR3 loop reads CASIHPSTGYRSYGYTF. CDR3 DNA: TGTGCCAGCATCCATCCATCTACAGGGTATAGGAGCTATGGCTACACCTTC.